The 17 T cell receptor beta chains reported below all come from one sample, sequenced in a study of blood T cell repertoires in COVID-19. Using immunoSEQ multiplex PCR, the repertoire was profiled, and TCRdb retains in-frame clones only, with some absent. The table records around 150,000 clones, about 85% of them present only once. Sequencing input: peripheral blood. The receptor set was obtained from a human donor with acute or convalescent COVID-19. The donor label of this sample is uncertain.

The J gene is TRBJ1-3, the V gene TRBV3-1 (or the pseudogene TRBV3-2), with D hard to call. Germline-derived CDR1 and CDR2 are LGHDT and YNNKEL (reference sequence). This CDR3 has 15 amino acids. V was shortened by 7 bases and J by 2 bases, with 15 bases between the two germline ends. The CDR3 nucleotides read TGTGCCAGCACCTCTACTCACGGAGCTGGAAACACCATATATTTT. Its translation: CASTSTHGAGNTIYF.

V gene TRBV7-9 combines with J gene TRBJ2-6; no firm D call. V dropped 4 bases and J dropped 3 bases, with 10 bases sitting between them. Germline V gene data show CDR1 as SEHNR and CDR2 as FQNEAQ (reference sequence). The CDR3 totals 15 residues. The CDR3 is CASSSRLDGANVLTF. CDR3 coding DNA: TGTGCCAGCAGCTCCCGATTAGATGGGGCCAACGTCCTGACTTTC.

The chain combines TRBV19 with TRBJ1-2; 8 bases are a match to TRBD1. V gave up 8 bases and J gave up 4 bases; unmatched junction bases: 0. CDR3 length: 11 amino acids. Per the germline V gene, CDR1 is LNHDA and CDR2 is SQIVND (reference sequence). CDR3 sequence reads: CASGQGYGYTF. DNA of the CDR3: TGTGCCAGTGGACAGGGCTATGGCTACACCTTC.

This clone was detected only once. The CDR3 nucleotides read TGTGCCAGCAGCGTTTATCCCCCGGGACTAGCGGTGACAGATACGCAGTATTTT. It encodes CASSVYPPGLAVTDTQYF. The rearrangement links TRBV11-2 to TRBJ2-3; 11 positions match TRBD2. CDR1 is SGHAT, CDR2 FQNNGV, per germline. The CDR3 has 18 residues. V dropped 5 bases and J dropped 3; count of bases not matched to a gene: 13.

A few counts support this clone. The V gene is TRBV5-4, the J gene TRBJ2-7; D is undetermined. V gave up 0 bases and J gave up 2 bases, with 6 bases separating them. The germline V gene has CDR1 SGHNT and CDR2 YYREEE (reference sequence). The CDR3 has 13 amino acids. CDR3 sequence reads: CASSLDRAYEQYF. The DNA of the CDR3 is TGTGCCAGCAGCTTGGACCGGGCCTACGAGCAGTACTTC.

Here the CDR3 reads CASRAAQGWETQYF. In DNA, the CDR3 is TGTGCCAGCAGGGCGGCCCAGGGGTGGGAGACCCAGTACTTC. The rearrangement joins TRBV7-6 to TRBJ2-5, with a weak D call TRBD1 (6 bases). V was shortened by 6 bases and J by 5 bases, with 16 bases between the two germline ends. CDR3 size: 14 residues. CDR1 is SGHVS and CDR2 is FNYEAQ in the germline V gene.

The CDR3 here is CSVEDRGHYGYTF. The CDR3 DNA reads as TGCAGCGTTGAAGACAGGGGACACTATGGCTACACCTTC. This chain uses TRBV29-1 with TRBJ1-2; D may be TRBD1 (6 bases). Germline V gene sequence: CDR1 SQVTM, CDR2 ANQGSEA. V lost 0 bases, J lost 3 bases, and 8 bases lay in between. This CDR3 has 13 amino acids.

The chain recombines TRBV3-1 (or the pseudogene TRBV3-2) with TRBJ1-6; weak D call: TRBD1 (5 bases). The CDR3 sequence is 14 residues long. V gave up 2 bases and J gave up 7 bases, with 9 bases separating them. Looked up from germline, CDR1 is LGHDT and CDR2 is YNNKEL (reference sequence). CDR3 loop: CASSQHRKNSPLHF. In DNA, the CDR3 is TGTGCCAGCAGCCAACACAGGAAGAATTCACCCCTCCACTTT.

The chain combines TRBV28 with TRBJ1-2; a possible D gene is TRBD1 (6 bases). Deletions cut 8 bases from V and 1 base from J, with 17 bases between. Looked up from germline, CDR1 is MDHEN and CDR2 is SYDVKM. CDR3 size: 15 residues. CDR3 bases: TGTGCCAGCCTCTACGGGGGGGCCGTTAACTATGGCTACACCTTC. Encoded protein: CASLYGGAVNYGYTF.

This clone showed up just once. CDR3 coding DNA: TGTGCCAGCAGTTTTTGGGTTGGACAGGGTCATTCACCCCTCCACTTT. The encoded protein is CASSFWVGQGHSPLHF. The V call is TRBV27, the J call TRBJ1-6, with 8 nucleotides matching TRBD1. Per the germline V gene, CDR1 is MNHEY and CDR2 is SMNVEV (reference sequence). With V trimmed by 3 bases and J by 8 bases, 9 bases remained unmatched. The CDR3 consists of 16 residues.

The V call is TRBV7-3, the J call TRBJ2-5; D might be TRBD2 (6 bases). Deletions cut 5 bases from V and 14 bases from J, with 15 bases between. Per germline, CDR1 SGHTA and CDR2 FQGTGA. CDR3 length equals 11 residues. The CDR3 DNA sequence: TGTGCCAGCAGCCCAACAATGGGACTTTACTTC. This gives the protein CASSPTMGLYF.

The chain employs TRBV29-1 and TRBJ1-6, with 7 bases aligning to TRBD1. The J segment lost 7 bases and the V segment lost 5 bases, leaving 8 bases of the junction unmatched. Germline CDR1 and CDR2: SQVTM and ANQGSEA. The CDR3 has 14 amino acids. CDR3 nucleotides: TGCAGCGTTCGAATGGGACAGCCGAATTCACCCCTCCACTTT. Translation: CSVRMGQPNSPLHF.

The chain employs TRBV19 and TRBJ1-6; TRBD1 aligns across 11 bases. This CDR3 has 16 residues. Trimming cost V 7 bases and J 3 bases; bases outside gene matches: 5. Germline V gene sequence: CDR1 LNHDA, CDR2 SQIVND (reference sequence). CDR3 bases: TGTGCCAGTAATTTGGGACAGGGGGTCTATAATTCACCCCTCCACTTT. Translated: CASNLGQGVYNSPLHF.

The chain recombines TRBV9 with TRBJ1-1; no clear D gene. CDR1 is SGDLS and CDR2 is YYNGEE in the germline V gene. The CDR3 runs to 13 residues. Trimming removed 4 bases from V and 5 bases from J, with 12 bases in between. The CDR3 nucleotides read TGTGCCAGCAGCCTGACATGGAAGACTGAAGCTTTCTTT. Translating gives CASSLTWKTEAFF.

The chain is built from TRBV9 and TRBJ2-2; 7 bases are shared with TRBD1. This CDR3 has 15 amino acids. The V segment lost 4 bases and the J segment 4 bases; nucleotides outside the gene matches: 7. Germline V lookup: CDR1 SGDLS, CDR2 YYNGEE. The CDR3 is CASSRPGTATGELFF. The CDR3 DNA reads TGTGCCAGCAGCCGACCGGGGACAGCCACCGGGGAGCTGTTTTTT.

V and J are TRBV3-1 (or the pseudogene TRBV3-2) and TRBJ2-7; 11 positions match TRBD2. The germline gives CDR1 LGHDT, CDR2 YNNKEL (reference sequence). The CDR3 is made up of 16 amino acids. V lost 1 base to trimming and J lost 1 base; unmatched junction nucleotides: 3. The CDR3 loop is CASSQASGGPSYEQYF. CDR3 bases: TGTGCCAGCAGCCAAGCTAGCGGGGGGCCTTCCTACGAGCAGTACTTC.

CDR3 sequence: CSSRGQGANTQYF. The CDR3 DNA is TGCAGCTCCAGGGGGCAGGGCGCAAATACGCAGTATTTT. V is TRBV29-1 and J is TRBJ2-3; 8 bases match TRBD1. The J segment lost 7 bases and the V segment lost 8 bases, leaving 11 bases of the junction unmatched. Germline-derived CDR1 and CDR2 are SQVTM and ANQGSEA. The CDR3 loop spans 13 amino acids.